A selection of T cell receptor beta chains follows, all from one sample in a study of CD8 T cells in ankylosing spondylitis. In TCRdb, the 5' RACE reads were re-called with MiXCR into one record per CDR3 protein. The profile covers roughly 470,000 distinct CDR3 sequences, with 20% to 30% appearing a single time and 0.89% taken by the ten largest. The sequencing input was blood, either unsorted or a sorted T cell fraction (not recorded which). The receptor set was obtained from a male donor with ankylosing spondylitis. Each CDR3 is given with its conserved first and last residue. A D gene is named only where the DNA matches it firmly. For some rows the clone size is stated as once, few or many, or as a class when expanded; others skip it.

clone_size: .; cdr3_length: 13; j_call: TRBJ1-6; v_call: TRBV27; d_call: .; cdr3_nt: TGTGCCAGCAGTTTCTTAGATAATTCACCCCTCCACTTT; cdr3_aa: CASSFLDNSPLHF
clone_size: .; cdr3_length: 15; j_call: TRBJ1-6; v_call: TRBV27; d_call: .; cdr3_nt: TGTGCCAGCAGGGGGGGCGCCTCCTATAATTCACCCCTCCACTTT; cdr3_aa: CASRGGASYNSPLHF
clone_size: .; cdr3_length: 13; j_call: TRBJ1-3; v_call: TRBV7-9; d_call: .; cdr3_nt: TGTGCCAGCAGCCGGGAACAAGGAAACACCATATATTTT; cdr3_aa: CASSREQGNTIYF
clone_size: few; cdr3_length: 17; j_call: TRBJ1-1; v_call: TRBV5-1; d_call: TRBD1; cdr3_nt: TGCGCCAGCAGCTTGGCCCCCACAGGGGGCATGAACACTGAAGCTTTCTTT; cdr3_aa: CASSLAPTGGMNTEAFF
clone_size: few; cdr3_length: 13; j_call: TRBJ1-2; v_call: TRBV15; d_call: .; cdr3_nt: TGTGCCACCACTTCAAAGGAATTTTATGGCTACACCTTC; cdr3_aa: CATTSKEFYGYTF
clone_size: .; cdr3_length: 17; j_call: TRBJ2-3; v_call: TRBV12-3/TRBV12-4; d_call: .; cdr3_nt: TGTGCCAGCAGTCAGGGGATAGCGGAAACTAGCACAGATACGCAGTATTTT; cdr3_aa: CASSQGIAETSTDTQYF
clone_size: .; cdr3_length: 15; j_call: TRBJ2-4; v_call: TRBV20-1; d_call: .; cdr3_nt: TGCAGTGCTGCACGGGATCCCGGGCAGGGAAACATTCAGTACTTC; cdr3_aa: CSAARDPGQGNIQYF
clone_size: few; cdr3_length: 15; j_call: TRBJ2-7; v_call: TRBV5-1; d_call: TRBD2; cdr3_nt: TGCGCCAGCAGTCCGACTAGCGGGGGAGCCTACGAGCAGTACTTC; cdr3_aa: CASSPTSGGAYEQYF
clone_size: .; cdr3_length: 13; j_call: TRBJ2-1; v_call: TRBV5-6; d_call: .; cdr3_nt: TGTGCCAGCAGCCCCTATGTCAACAATGAGCAGTTCTTC; cdr3_aa: CASSPYVNNEQFF
clone_size: few; cdr3_length: 13; j_call: TRBJ1-2; v_call: TRBV12-3/TRBV12-4; d_call: TRBD1; cdr3_nt: TGTGCCAGCAGTGTAGACAGGGACTATGGCTACACCTTC; cdr3_aa: CASSVDRDYGYTF
clone_size: few; cdr3_length: 15; j_call: TRBJ2-7; v_call: TRBV4-2; d_call: TRBD1; cdr3_nt: TGTGCCAGCAGCCAAGTTCGGGACAGCAGCTACGAGCAGTACTTC; cdr3_aa: CASSQVRDSSYEQYF
clone_size: few; cdr3_length: 12; j_call: TRBJ1-1; v_call: TRBV20-1; d_call: TRBD1; cdr3_nt: TGCAGTGTCACGACAGGGGACACTGAAGCTTTCTTT; cdr3_aa: CSVTTGDTEAFF
clone_size: .; cdr3_length: 14; j_call: TRBJ1-5; v_call: TRBV3-1; d_call: .; cdr3_nt: TGTGCCAGCAGCCAAGGTAACAGAAATCAGCCCCAGCATTTT; cdr3_aa: CASSQGNRNQPQHF
clone_size: .; cdr3_length: 16; j_call: TRBJ2-1; v_call: TRBV14; d_call: .; cdr3_nt: TGTGCCAGCAGCCCAAGGATGGTTCCTTCCTACAATGAGCAGTTCTTC; cdr3_aa: CASSPRMVPSYNEQFF
clone_size: .; cdr3_length: 16; j_call: TRBJ2-3; v_call: TRBV6-1; d_call: TRBD1; cdr3_nt: TGTGCCAGCAGGTCCGCACAGGGGTGGGGAACAGATACGCAGTATTTT; cdr3_aa: CASRSAQGWGTDTQYF
clone_size: many; cdr3_length: 18; j_call: TRBJ2-1; v_call: TRBV5-1; d_call: .; cdr3_nt: TGCGCCAGCAGCCGGACTCTGCCCGCCCCCCTTCTTTACAATGAGCAGTTCTTC; cdr3_aa: CASSRTLPAPLLYNEQFF
clone_size: many; cdr3_length: 19; j_call: TRBJ2-1; v_call: TRBV20-1; d_call: TRBD2; cdr3_nt: TGCAGTGCTAAAGTCTGGGGACTAGCGGGAGGGCCCTCAGACAATGAGCAGTTCTTC; cdr3_aa: CSAKVWGLAGGPSDNEQFF
clone_size: .; cdr3_length: 15; j_call: TRBJ1-5; v_call: TRBV20-1; d_call: .; cdr3_nt: TGCAGTGCTAGAGATGGATTCCAGGGACGTCAGCCCCAGCATTTT; cdr3_aa: CSARDGFQGRQPQHF
clone_size: .; cdr3_length: 14; j_call: TRBJ2-1; v_call: TRBV24-1; d_call: .; cdr3_nt: TGTGCCACCAGTGATCAAAGACAGAACAATGAGCAGTTCTTC; cdr3_aa: CATSDQRQNNEQFF